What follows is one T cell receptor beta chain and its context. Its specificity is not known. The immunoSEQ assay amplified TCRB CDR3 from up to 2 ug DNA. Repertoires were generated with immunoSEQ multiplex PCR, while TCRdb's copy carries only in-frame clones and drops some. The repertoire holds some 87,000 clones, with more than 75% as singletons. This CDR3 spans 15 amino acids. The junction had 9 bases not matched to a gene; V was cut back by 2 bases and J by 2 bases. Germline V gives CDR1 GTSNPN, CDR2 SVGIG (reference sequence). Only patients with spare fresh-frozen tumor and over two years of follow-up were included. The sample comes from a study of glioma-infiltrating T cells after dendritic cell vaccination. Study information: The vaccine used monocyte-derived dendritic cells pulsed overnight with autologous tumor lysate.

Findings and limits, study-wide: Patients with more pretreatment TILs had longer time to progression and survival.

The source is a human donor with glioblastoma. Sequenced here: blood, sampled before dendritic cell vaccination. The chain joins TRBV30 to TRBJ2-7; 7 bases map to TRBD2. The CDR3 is CAWSHAGVRTYEQYF. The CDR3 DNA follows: TGTGCCTGGAGTCATGCGGGAGTGAGGACCTACGAGCAGTACTTC.